A single sample gave rise to the 17 T cell receptor beta chains below, sequenced in a study of patients and donors after allogeneic stem cell transplantation. MiXCR, run by TCRdb on the RT-PCR reads, gives a single entry per CDR3 protein. This table holds roughly 880,000 distinct CDR3 sequences, more than 15% found once. Specimen: blood, either unsorted or a sorted T cell fraction (not recorded which). The receptors come from a human donor who was either an allogeneic HSCT recipient or a stem cell or donor lymphocyte infusion donor (not recorded which). It is not recorded whose cells these are; they may come from a transplant donor.

This chain uses TRBV20-1 with TRBJ2-5; D is tentatively TRBD1 or TRBD2 (5 bases each). Between the trimmed V and J ends, which lost 1 base and 0 bases, there was a span of 12 bases. The CDR3 is 15 residues long. From germline, CDR1 is DFQATT and CDR2 SNEGSKA (reference sequence). CDR3 in DNA: TGCAGTGCTAGAGGAAGAGGGGCCCACCAAGAGACCCAGTACTTC. Encoded protein: CSARGRGAHQETQYF.

The chain joins TRBV20-1 to TRBJ1-4; perhaps TRBD1 as D (6 bases). Germline assignment: CDR1 DFQATT and CDR2 SNEGSKA (reference sequence). The CDR3 spans 14 residues. Trimming stripped 7 bases from V and 5 bases from J, with 17 bases between. DNA of the CDR3: TGCAGTGGCCTGGAGGGGGGTTCAAATGAAAAACTGTTTTTT. This sequence encodes CSGLEGGSNEKLFF.

This clonotype was seen only a few times. CDR3 coding DNA: TGCAGTGCGGGGCGGAGTCTACAAGAGACCCAGTACTTC. This codes for CSAGRSLQETQYF. The chain recombines TRBV20-1 with TRBJ2-5; TRBD1 is a possible D gene (5 bases). Germline CDR1 is DFQATT and CDR2 is SNEGSKA (reference sequence). Deletions cut 6 bases from V and 2 bases from J, with 13 bases between. The CDR3 runs 13 residues.

This clonotype was seen a handful of times. The rearrangement joins TRBV6-2 or TRBV6-3 to TRBJ1-5, with D possibly being TRBD1 (5 bases). With 5 bases removed from V and 5 bases from J, the gap between germline ends came to 25 bases. Germline lookup yields CDR1 MNHEY and CDR2 SVGEGT. The length of the CDR3 is 18 residues. CDR3 DNA sequence: TGTGCCAGCAGTGATGATAGGGACCCGTCCCCGGTATATCAGCCCCAGCATTTT. As protein: CASSDDRDPSPVYQPQHF.

The CDR3 DNA reads as TGTGCCAGCCGAGACCGGACAGGGCGTTCACCCCTCCACTTT. It translates to CASRDRTGRSPLHF. The chain has TRBV27 and TRBJ1-6; the match to TRBD1 covers 8 bases. Per germline, CDR1 MNHEY and CDR2 SMNVEV (reference sequence). The trim removed 8 bases at V and 9 bases at J, leaving 9 bases unmatched. The CDR3 consists of 14 residues.

This clonotype showed up just a few times. This chain joins TRBV29-1 and TRBJ2-7; TRBD2 aligns across 11 bases. Per the germline V gene, CDR1 is SQVTM and CDR2 is ANQGSEA. The CDR3 has 14 amino acids. J lost 3 bases, V lost 5 bases, and 6 bases had no gene match. CDR3 in amino acids: CSVLSGGAFYEQYF. The CDR3 region has the DNA TGCAGCGTTCTTAGCGGGGGGGCCTTCTACGAGCAGTACTTC.

This rearrangement joins TRBV3-1 to TRBJ2-2; 9 nucleotides line up with TRBD1. The germline gives CDR1 LGHDT, CDR2 YNNKEL (reference sequence). After removal of 7 bases from V and 6 bases from J, the junction contained 9 bases not matched to a gene. CDR3 length equals 15 residues. This CDR3 is CASTTGQGVAGELFF. Written as DNA, the CDR3 is TGTGCCAGCACCACGGGACAGGGTGTAGCCGGGGAGCTGTTTTTT.

The V gene is TRBV9, the J gene TRBJ2-1; D is unclear. V was pared by 4 bases and J by 9 bases, with 20 bases between. CDR1 SGDLS and CDR2 YYNGEE come from the germline V gene. CDR3 size: 15 residues. This chain's CDR3 is CASSLVGRPLGEQFF. The CDR3 DNA reads TGTGCCAGCAGCCTCGTGGGCAGGCCTTTAGGTGAGCAGTTCTTC.

The chain is built from TRBV2 and TRBJ2-5; the D gene is possibly TRBD1 (6 bases). Germline-derived CDR1 and CDR2 are SNHLY and FYNNEI. CDR3 length equals 12 residues. Between the trimmed V and J ends, which lost 8 bases and 6 bases, there was a span of 13 bases. The CDR3 sequence is CASRGQGKTQYF. In nucleotides, the CDR3 is TGTGCCAGCCGGGGCCAGGGGAAGACCCAGTACTTC.

This clonotype was recorded a few times. The rearrangement links TRBV5-6 to TRBJ1-3; TRBD1 agrees at 7 bases. The CDR3 is 16 residues long. Per the germline V gene, CDR1 is SGHDT and CDR2 is YYEEEE. Losses at the gene ends were 6 bases for V and 0 bases for J; bases not matched to a gene: 9. CDR3 region: CASTGQVDFSGNTIYF. The CDR3 DNA sequence: TGTGCCAGCACCGGACAGGTCGACTTCTCTGGAAACACCATATATTTT.

The chain carries TRBV5-1 and TRBJ1-2, with D perhaps matching TRBD1 (5 bases). Germline CDR1 is SGHRS and CDR2 is YFSETQ. The CDR3 loop spans 15 amino acids. V shed 1 base and J shed 4 bases, with 14 bases lying between them. This CDR3 reads CASSLIPGSLYGYTF. Written as DNA, the CDR3 is TGCGCCAGCAGCTTGATACCAGGGAGTCTCTATGGCTACACCTTC.

The chain recombines TRBV27 with TRBJ2-3; D may be TRBD1 or TRBD2 (5 bases each). CDR1 and CDR2 (germline): MNHEY, SMNVEV (reference sequence). Trimming stripped 2 bases from V and 0 bases from J, with 18 bases between. This CDR3 has 18 residues. CDR3 loop: CASSLAGSIRSSTDTQYF. CDR3 in DNA: TGTGCCAGCAGTTTAGCAGGGAGCATCAGATCTAGCACAGATACGCAGTATTTT.

The genes are TRBV12-3 or TRBV12-4 and TRBJ1-4, with 7 bases that match TRBD1. The CDR3 runs to 13 residues. Trimming cost V 6 bases and J 8 bases; bases outside gene matches: 6. CDR3 sequence (DNA): TGTGCCAGCAGCCCCCAGGGACAGGAAAAACTGTTTTTT. Amino acids: CASSPQGQEKLFF.

This clonotype was counted a few times. J is TRBJ2-2 and V is TRBV2; D unclear. Deletions cut 4 bases from V and 2 bases from J, with 11 bases between. CDR1 is SNHLY and CDR2 is FYNNEI in the germline V gene. The CDR3 is 15 amino acids. CDR3 nucleotide sequence: TGTGCCAGCAGTGCCTTAGTACTAAACACCGGGGAGCTGTTTTTT. Translated, it gives CASSALVLNTGELFF.

This CDR3 is CASSVAITSLHTDTQYF. CDR3 coding DNA: TGTGCCAGCAGCGTAGCTATTACTAGCCTTCACACAGATACGCAGTATTTT. This chain connects TRBV9 to TRBJ2-3; TRBD2 is a possible D gene (6 bases). Looked up from germline, CDR1 is SGDLS and CDR2 is YYNGEE. V lost 0 bases and J 2 bases, leaving 16 bases between the germline ends. The CDR3 extends over 17 amino acids.

This clonotype was seen a few times. The chain uses TRBV19 and TRBJ2-7, with D perhaps matching TRBD2 (6 bases). Trimming removed 5 bases from V and 2 bases from J, with 16 bases in between. Germline CDR1 and CDR2: LNHDA and SQIVND (reference sequence). The length of the CDR3 is 15 residues. The DNA for the CDR3 is TGTGCCAGTAGTGGGGACTTGGGAGTAGCCTACGAGCAGTACTTC. This translates into CASSGDLGVAYEQYF. Drawing the rest from reference TRBV19 and TRBJ2-7, the complete variable domain is DGGITQSPKYLFRKEGQNVTLSCEQNLNHDAMYWYRQDPGQGLRLIYYSQIVNDFQKGDIAEGYSVSREKKESFPLTVTSAQKNPTAFYLCASSGDLGVAYEQYFGPGTRLTVT.

V is TRBV11-3 and J is TRBJ2-2; D is perhaps TRBD2 (6 bases). Germline CDR1 reads SGHNT; CDR2 reads YENEEA. There are 14 residues in the CDR3. V was pared by 2 bases and J by 5 bases, with 9 bases between. Here the CDR3 reads CASSLTGETGELFF. The DNA for the CDR3 is TGTGCCAGCAGCTTAACGGGAGAAACCGGGGAGCTGTTTTTT.